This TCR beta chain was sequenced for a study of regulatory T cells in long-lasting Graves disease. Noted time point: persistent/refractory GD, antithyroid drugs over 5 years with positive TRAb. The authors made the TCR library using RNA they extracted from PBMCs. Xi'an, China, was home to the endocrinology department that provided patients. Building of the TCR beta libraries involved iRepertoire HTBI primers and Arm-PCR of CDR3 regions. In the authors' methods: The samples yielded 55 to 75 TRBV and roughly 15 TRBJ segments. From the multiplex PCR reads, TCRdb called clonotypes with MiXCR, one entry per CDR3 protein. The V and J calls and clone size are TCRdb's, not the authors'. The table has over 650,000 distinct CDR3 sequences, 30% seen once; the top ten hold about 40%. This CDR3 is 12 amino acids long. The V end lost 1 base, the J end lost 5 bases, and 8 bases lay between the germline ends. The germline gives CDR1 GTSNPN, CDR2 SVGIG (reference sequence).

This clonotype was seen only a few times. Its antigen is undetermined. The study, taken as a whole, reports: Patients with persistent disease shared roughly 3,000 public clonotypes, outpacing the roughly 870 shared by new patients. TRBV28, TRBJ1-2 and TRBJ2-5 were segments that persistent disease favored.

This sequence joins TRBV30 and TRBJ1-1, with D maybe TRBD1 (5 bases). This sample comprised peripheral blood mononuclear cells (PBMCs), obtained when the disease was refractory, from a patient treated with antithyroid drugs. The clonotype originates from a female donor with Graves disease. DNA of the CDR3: TGTGCCTGGAGTGCAGGGCAGACTGAAGCTTTCTTT. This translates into CAWSAGQTEAFF.